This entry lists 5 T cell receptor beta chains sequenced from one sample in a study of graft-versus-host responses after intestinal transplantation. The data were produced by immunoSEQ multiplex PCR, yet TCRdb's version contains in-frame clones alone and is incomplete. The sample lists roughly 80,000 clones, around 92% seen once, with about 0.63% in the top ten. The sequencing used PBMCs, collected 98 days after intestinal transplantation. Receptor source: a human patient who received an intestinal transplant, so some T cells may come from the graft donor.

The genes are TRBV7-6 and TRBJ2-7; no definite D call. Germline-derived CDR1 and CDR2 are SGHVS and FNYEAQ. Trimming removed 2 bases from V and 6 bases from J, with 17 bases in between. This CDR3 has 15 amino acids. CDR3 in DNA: TGTGCCAGCAGCTTACGGGCAAGTGCCAATAGCGAGCAGTACTTC. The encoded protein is CASSLRASANSEQYF.

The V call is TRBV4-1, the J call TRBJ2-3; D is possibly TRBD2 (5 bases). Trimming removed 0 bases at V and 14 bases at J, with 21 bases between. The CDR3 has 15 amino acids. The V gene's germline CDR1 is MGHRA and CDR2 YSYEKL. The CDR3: CASSQDIPLLAPRYF. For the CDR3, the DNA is TGCGCCAGCAGCCAAGATATTCCCCTTCTAGCCCCGCGGTATTTT.

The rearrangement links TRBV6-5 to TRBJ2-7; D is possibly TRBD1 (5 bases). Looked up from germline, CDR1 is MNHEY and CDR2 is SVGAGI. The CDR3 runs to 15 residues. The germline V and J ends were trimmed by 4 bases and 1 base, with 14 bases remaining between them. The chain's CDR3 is CASSSRQGSSYEQYF. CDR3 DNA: TGTGCCAGCAGTTCCCGGCAGGGTAGTTCCTACGAGCAGTACTTC.

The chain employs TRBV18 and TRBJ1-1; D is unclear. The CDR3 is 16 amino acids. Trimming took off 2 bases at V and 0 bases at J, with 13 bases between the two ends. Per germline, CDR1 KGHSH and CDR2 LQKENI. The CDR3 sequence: CASSPSGSLMNTEAFF. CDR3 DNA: TGTGCCAGCTCACCATCCGGATCCCTTATGAACACTGAAGCTTTCTTT.

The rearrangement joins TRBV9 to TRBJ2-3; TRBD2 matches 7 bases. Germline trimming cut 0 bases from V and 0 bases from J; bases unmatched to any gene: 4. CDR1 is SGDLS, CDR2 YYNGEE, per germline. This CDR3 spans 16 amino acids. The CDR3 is CASSVVAGASTDTQYF. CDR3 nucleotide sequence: TGTGCCAGCAGCGTAGTAGCGGGCGCTAGCACAGATACGCAGTATTTT.